This TCR beta chain was obtained from a study of blood T cell repertoires in COVID-19 (dated by TCRdb to the early 2020s). About the investigation overall: Collaborator samples came from the United States, Italy and Spain and covered acute and convalescent phases of COVID-19. The prospective study material was composed of cDNA or gDNA derived from T cells, B-cell-depleted T cells, or PBMCs. Subjects who had been exposed to COVID-19, were actively infected with it, or had recovered from it provided the deeply sampled blood TCRbeta repertoires that made up the dataset. The repertoires were made available in a free public database intended to serve as a resource for research on the immune response to SARS-CoV-2. The samples were drawn from the first 160 participants of the ongoing ImmuneRACE study and from 1,200 or so subjects provided by 6 global collaborators. Sample metadata almost always included a de-identified subject ID, COVID-19 status, age in years and sex. Where HLA class I and class II types were available, the types were taken from metadata supplied by the sample provider, not from assay-based typing. Study-wide conclusions, independent of this receptor: Clinical and demographic metadata were provided uncurated, with the amount varying by source and participant.

The immunoSEQ Assay, a bias-controlled multiplex PCR, was used to amplify TCRbeta CDR3 regions from genomic DNA. Processing in the source paper ran as follows. The number of nucleated cells in each sample was estimated from the amplification of reference gene primers within the assay. To quantify the absolute abundance of each unique TCRbeta CDR3 rearrangement, sequence reads were collapsed and filtered. For each sample, productive Simpson clonality was calculated as the square root of Simpson's diversity index across productive rearrangements. What TCRdb holds here is the immuneACCESS table cut down to in-frame rearrangements. Part of the clones is not present; checked against another copy, under half of the missing clones reflect an unresolved V gene, and the others are unexplained. V and J calls and clone size follow that table, whereas D and trimming were derived from the DNA. This sample comprises 240,000 or so clones, roughly 77% of them detected only once. The top ten clones comprise about 3.1% of the sample.

About this clone: Its antigen has not been determined. Base qualities were left out, and no much larger clone turns up one base away.

Each collaborating institution followed its own protocols to collect whole blood in K2EDTA tubes. For TCRbeta analysis, collaborator samples were shipped as frozen whole blood, as isolated PBMCs, or as DNA extracted from either sample type. The source is a woman of 80 years or more with acute or convalescent COVID-19. The sample consisted of peripheral blood.

The CDR3 reads CASSLVPGTGGNYGYTF. The nucleotide sequence is given as TGTGCCAGCAGCTTAGTCCCAGGGACAGGGGGTAACTATGGCTACACCTTC. The V gene is TRBV7-2 and the J gene is TRBJ1-2, and 11 bases in between align with TRBD1. V is cut back by 1 base and J by 1 base, with 5 bases in the junction unmatched. CDR1 SGHTA and CDR2 FQGNSA are derived from the germline V gene. There are 17 amino acids in the CDR3, from cysteine to phenylalanine inclusive. Only CDR3 DNA is held: 51 bases, read in frame from base 1.